Here is one T cell receptor beta chain with its context. The data are from a study of blood T cells in healthy people across ages. Each donor gave around 9.3 milliliters of peripheral blood. This CDR3 is built from 11 residues. CDR1 and CDR2 from the germline V gene are MNHEY and SVGAGI. The V and J ends lost 6 bases and 9 bases respectively, with 9 bases between them. A second PCR, run for about 7 to 12 cycles, used a sample-barcoded 5' primer plus a J-beta primer mix. TCRdb re-called the 5' RACE reads with MiXCR, one entry per CDR3 protein. The repertoire holds about 1.4 million distinct CDR3 sequences, with roughly 59% as singletons.

Material: blood. V is TRBV6-5 and J is TRBJ2-1; D gene uncertain. The sequence was obtained from a man between 18 and 29 years old in good health. The CDR3 loop reads CASSPGFEQFF. DNA of the CDR3: TGTGCCAGCAGCCCTGGGTTTGAGCAGTTCTTC.